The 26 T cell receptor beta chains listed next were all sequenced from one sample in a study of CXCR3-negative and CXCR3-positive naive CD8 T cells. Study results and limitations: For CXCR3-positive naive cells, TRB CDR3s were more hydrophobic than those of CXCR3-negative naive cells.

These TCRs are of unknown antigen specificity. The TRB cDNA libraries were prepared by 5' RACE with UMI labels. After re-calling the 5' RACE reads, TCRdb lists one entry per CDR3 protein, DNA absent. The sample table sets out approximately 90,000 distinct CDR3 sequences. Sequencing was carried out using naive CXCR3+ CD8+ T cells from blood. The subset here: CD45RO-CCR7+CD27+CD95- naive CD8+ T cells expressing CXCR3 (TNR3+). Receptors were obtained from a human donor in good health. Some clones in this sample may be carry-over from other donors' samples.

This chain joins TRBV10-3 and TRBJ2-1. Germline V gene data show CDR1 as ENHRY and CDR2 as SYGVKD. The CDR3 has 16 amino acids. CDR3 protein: CAISESGGSSYNEQFF.

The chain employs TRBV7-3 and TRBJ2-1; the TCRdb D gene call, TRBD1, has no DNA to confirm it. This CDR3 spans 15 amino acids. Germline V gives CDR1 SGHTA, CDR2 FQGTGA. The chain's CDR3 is CASSLTEGPYNEQFF.

The CDR3 protein is CASSFGGADTQYF. The chain employs TRBV12-3 or TRBV12-4 and TRBJ2-3; TCRdb's D gene call, TRBD1, goes unchecked for lack of DNA. The CDR3 covers 13 residues.

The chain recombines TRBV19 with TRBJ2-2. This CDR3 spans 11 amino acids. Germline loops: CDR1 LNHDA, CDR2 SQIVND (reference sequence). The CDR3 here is CATWDTGELFF.

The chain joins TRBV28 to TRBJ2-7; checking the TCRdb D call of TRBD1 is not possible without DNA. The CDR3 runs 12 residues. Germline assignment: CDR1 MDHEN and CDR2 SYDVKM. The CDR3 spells CASTMTGDEQYF.

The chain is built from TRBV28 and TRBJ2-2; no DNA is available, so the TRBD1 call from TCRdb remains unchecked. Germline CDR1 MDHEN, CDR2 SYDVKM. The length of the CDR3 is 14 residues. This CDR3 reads CASSLTGWSGELFF.

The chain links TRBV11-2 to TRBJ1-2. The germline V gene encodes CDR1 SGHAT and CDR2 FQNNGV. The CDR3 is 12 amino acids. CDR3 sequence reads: CASSRGDYGYTF.

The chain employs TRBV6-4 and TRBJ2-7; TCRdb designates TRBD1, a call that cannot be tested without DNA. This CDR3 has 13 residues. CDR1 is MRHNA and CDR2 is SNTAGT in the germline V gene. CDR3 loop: CASSDSGGSEQYF.

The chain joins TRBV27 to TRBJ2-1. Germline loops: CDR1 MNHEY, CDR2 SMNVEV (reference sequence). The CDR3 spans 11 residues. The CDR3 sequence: CASSFRSELFF.

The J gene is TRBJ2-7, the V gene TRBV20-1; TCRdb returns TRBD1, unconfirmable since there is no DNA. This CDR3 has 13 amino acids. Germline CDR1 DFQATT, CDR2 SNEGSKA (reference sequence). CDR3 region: CSAPDRAPYEQYF.

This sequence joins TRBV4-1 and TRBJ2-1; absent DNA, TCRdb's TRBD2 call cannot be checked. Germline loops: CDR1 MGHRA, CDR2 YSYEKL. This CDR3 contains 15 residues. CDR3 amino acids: CASSQIAGKYNEQFF.

CDR3 protein: CASSSLDPSWGTEAFF. The rearrangement joins TRBV28 to TRBJ1-1. CDR1 and CDR2 (germline): MDHEN, SYDVKM. The CDR3 is 16 amino acids.

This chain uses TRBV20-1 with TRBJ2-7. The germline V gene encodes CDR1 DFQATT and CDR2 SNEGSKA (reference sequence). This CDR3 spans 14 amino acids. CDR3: CSARDLIATYEQYF.

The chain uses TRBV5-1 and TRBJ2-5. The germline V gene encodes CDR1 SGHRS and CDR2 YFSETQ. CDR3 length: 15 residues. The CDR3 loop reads CASSLVPGNQETQYF.

This CDR3 reads CASPTGSNYGYTF. The chain has TRBV2 and TRBJ1-2; as DNA is missing, the TRBD1 call by TCRdb cannot be tested. Germline V gene data show CDR1 as SNHLY and CDR2 as FYNNEI. The CDR3 covers 13 residues.

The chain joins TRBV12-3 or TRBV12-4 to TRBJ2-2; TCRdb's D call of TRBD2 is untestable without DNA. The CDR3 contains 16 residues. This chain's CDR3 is CAIKGTAGTKTGELFF.

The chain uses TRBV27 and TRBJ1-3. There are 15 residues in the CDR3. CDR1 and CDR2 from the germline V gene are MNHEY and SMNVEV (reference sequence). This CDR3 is CASSLYSSSGNTIYF.

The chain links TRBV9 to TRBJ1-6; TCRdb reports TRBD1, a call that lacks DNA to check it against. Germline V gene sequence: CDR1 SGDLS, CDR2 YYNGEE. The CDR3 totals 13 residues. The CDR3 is CASSVEGNSPLHF. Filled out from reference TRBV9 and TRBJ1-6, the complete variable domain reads DSGVTQTPKHLITATGQRVTLRCSPRSGDLSVYWYQQSLDQGLQFLIQYYNGEERAKGNILERFSAQQFPDLHSELNLSSLELGDSALYFCASSVEGNSPLHFGNGTRLTVT.

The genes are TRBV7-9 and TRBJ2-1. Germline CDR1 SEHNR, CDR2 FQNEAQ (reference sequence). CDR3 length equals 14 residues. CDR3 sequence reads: CASSAVEAYNEQFF.

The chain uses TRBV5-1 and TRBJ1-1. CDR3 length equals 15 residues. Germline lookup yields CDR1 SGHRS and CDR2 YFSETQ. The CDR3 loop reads CASSHSGEEGPWAFF. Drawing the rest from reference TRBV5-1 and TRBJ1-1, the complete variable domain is KAGVTQTPRYLIKTRGQQVTLSCSPISGHRSVSWYQQTPGQGLQFLFEYFSETQRNKGNFPGRFSGRQFSNSRSEMNVSTLELGDSALYLCASSHSGEEGPWAFFGQGTRLTVV.

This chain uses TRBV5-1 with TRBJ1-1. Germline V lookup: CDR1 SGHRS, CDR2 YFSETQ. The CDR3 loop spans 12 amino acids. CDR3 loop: CASSWEGPEAFF. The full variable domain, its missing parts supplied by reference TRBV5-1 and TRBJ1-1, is KAGVTQTPRYLIKTRGQQVTLSCSPISGHRSVSWYQQTPGQGLQFLFEYFSETQRNKGNFPGRFSGRQFSNSRSEMNVSTLELGDSALYLCASSWEGPEAFFGQGTRLTVV.

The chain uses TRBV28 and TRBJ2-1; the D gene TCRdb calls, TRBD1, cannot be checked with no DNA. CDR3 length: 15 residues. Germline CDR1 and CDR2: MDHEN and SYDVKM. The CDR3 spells CASSLGDRVEGEQFF.

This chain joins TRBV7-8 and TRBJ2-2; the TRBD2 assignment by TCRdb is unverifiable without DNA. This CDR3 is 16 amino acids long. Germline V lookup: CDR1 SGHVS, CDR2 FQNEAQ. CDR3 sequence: CASSLRGLAETGELFF.

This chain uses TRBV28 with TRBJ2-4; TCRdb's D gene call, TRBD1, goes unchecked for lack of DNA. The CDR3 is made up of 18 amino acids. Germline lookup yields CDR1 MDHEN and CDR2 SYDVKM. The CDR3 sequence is CASSLWGRGDLAKNIQYF.

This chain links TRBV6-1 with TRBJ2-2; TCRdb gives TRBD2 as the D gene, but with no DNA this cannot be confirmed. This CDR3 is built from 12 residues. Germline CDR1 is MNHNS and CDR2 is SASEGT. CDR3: CASSGPSGELFF.

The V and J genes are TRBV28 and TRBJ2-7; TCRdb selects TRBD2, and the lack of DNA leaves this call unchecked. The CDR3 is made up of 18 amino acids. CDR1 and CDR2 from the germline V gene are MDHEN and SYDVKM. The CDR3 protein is CASSFWMASSGRAHEQYF. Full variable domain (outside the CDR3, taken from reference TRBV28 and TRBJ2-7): DVKVTQSSRYLVKRTGEKVFLECVQDMDHENMFWYRQDPGLGLRLIYFSYDVKMKEKGDIPEGYSVSREKKERFSLILESASTNQTSMYLCASSFWMASSGRAHEQYFGPGTRLTVT.